The 8 T cell receptor beta chains listed next were all sequenced from one sample in a study of blood T cell repertoires in COVID-19. This table comes from immunoSEQ multiplex PCR, and its TCRdb copy is limited to in-frame clones, with some not included. In the table there are 400,000 to 550,000 clones, 75% to 90% of which are singletons. The sequenced material came from peripheral blood. The receptors stem from a woman aged 25 to 39 with acute or convalescent COVID-19.

This chain joins TRBV29-1 and TRBJ2-7; 7 bases agree with TRBD1. Unmatched junction bases numbered 11, after V lost 2 bases and J lost 4 bases. Germline-derived CDR1 and CDR2 are SQVTM and ANQGSEA. The CDR3 sequence is 15 residues long. CDR3 sequence reads: CSVETPKTGIYEQYF. The CDR3 bases are TGCAGCGTTGAAACCCCAAAGACAGGGATTTACGAGCAGTACTTC.

The V call is TRBV27, the J call TRBJ1-1; possibly TRBD1 for D (5 bases). This CDR3 comprises 13 residues. V was pared by 2 bases and J by 1 base, with 5 bases between. The germline CDR1 and CDR2 sequences are MNHEY and SMNVEV (reference sequence). CDR3 loop: CASSLGANTEAFF. The CDR3 DNA reads as TGTGCCAGCAGTTTAGGGGCGAACACTGAAGCTTTCTTT.

The V gene is TRBV24-1, the J gene TRBJ2-1; TRBD2 aligns across 8 bases. V lost 1 base and J lost 7; bases outside the gene matches: 8. This CDR3 is built from 16 residues. Germline V gene data show CDR1 as KGHDR and CDR2 as SFDVKD. CDR3 in amino acids: CATSDFTGGARNEQFF. CDR3 sequence (DNA): TGTGCCACCAGTGATTTTACGGGGGGGGCGCGGAATGAGCAGTTCTTC.

The chain links TRBV7-7 to TRBJ2-3, with D tentatively TRBD2 (7 bases). Trimming took 1 base from V and 2 from J, leaving 10 bases between them. In germline, CDR1 is SSHAT, CDR2 FNYEAQ (reference sequence). There are 15 residues in the CDR3. CDR3 sequence: CASSLVGGPTDTQYF. The DNA for the CDR3 is TGTGCCAGCAGCTTAGTGGGGGGGCCCACAGATACGCAGTATTTT.

The genes are TRBV6-1 and TRBJ1-2; no clear D gene. This CDR3 is 13 amino acids long. Germline CDR1 and CDR2: MNHNS and SASEGT. The V end lost 3 bases, the J end lost 6 bases, and 11 bases lay between the germline ends. CDR3 DNA: TGTGCCAGCAGTGAGTTTTCGCGAGATGGCTACACCTTC. This sequence encodes CASSEFSRDGYTF.

The V and J genes are TRBV11-2 and TRBJ1-3; D possibly corresponds to TRBD1 (6 bases). Trimming took off 1 base at V and 2 bases at J, with 9 bases between the two ends. CDR1 is SGHAT and CDR2 is FQNNGV in the germline V gene. The CDR3 runs 15 residues. The CDR3 DNA sequence: TGTGCCAGCAGCTTAGTCGGGGGGCCTGGAAACACCATATATTTT. It codes for CASSLVGGPGNTIYF.

The V gene is TRBV27, the J gene TRBJ2-2; TRBD1 agrees at 10 bases. CDR3 size: 16 residues. The junction had 8 bases not matched to a gene; V was cut back by 6 bases and J by 4 bases. CDR1 and CDR2 from the germline V gene are MNHEY and SMNVEV (reference sequence). The CDR3, as DNA: TGTGCCAGCAGGGGACAGGGGACCCGCTCCACCGGGGAGCTGTTTTTT. Translating it yields CASRGQGTRSTGELFF.

The V and J genes are TRBV10-3 and TRBJ1-1; D is possibly TRBD1 (6 bases). The CDR3 runs to 15 residues. The V end lost 3 bases, the J end lost 0 bases, and 11 bases lay between the germline ends. Germline loops: CDR1 ENHRY, CDR2 SYGVKD. CDR3 in amino acids: CAISEWNRVNTEAFF. As DNA, the CDR3 is TGTGCCATCAGTGAATGGAACAGGGTGAACACTGAAGCTTTCTTT.